The 22 T cell receptor beta chains in this list originate from one sample, sequenced in a study of blood T cell repertoires in COVID-19. Measured with immunoSEQ multiplex PCR; TCRdb has only the in-frame clones, and not every one. The profile covers about half a million clones, with 70% to 90% appearing a single time and approximately 8.3% taken by the ten largest. Input material: PBMCs or T cells enriched from blood (not recorded which). These receptors originate from a woman aged 55-75 years who had recovered from COVID-19.

A note on this clone: Other DNA sequences in this sample translate to the same CDR3. This chain connects TRBV10-3 to TRBJ1-3, with TRBD1 as a possible D gene (5 bases). CDR3 length: 16 amino acids. Trimming took 0 bases from V and 1 from J, leaving 10 bases between them. Germline V CDR1 and CDR2: ENHRY, SYGVKD. CDR3: CAISESKQASGNTIYF. CDR3 bases: TGTGCCATCAGTGAGTCGAAACAGGCATCTGGAAACACCATATATTTT.

The chain couples TRBV12-3 or TRBV12-4 to TRBJ1-1; D remains ambiguous. V lost 5 bases and J lost 6, with 10 bases in between. CDR3 length equals 12 residues. The CDR3 region has the DNA TGTGCCAGCAGTCAATCTAGCCCTGAAGCTTTCTTT. Its protein product is CASSQSSPEAFF.

The chain links TRBV2 to TRBJ1-2, with D maybe TRBD1 (6 bases). CDR3 length: 15 residues. Germline CDR1 is SNHLY and CDR2 is FYNNEI. Deletions cut 5 bases from V and 2 bases from J, with 15 bases between. This chain's CDR3 is CASSYLGGPNYGYTF. The CDR3 DNA reads as TGTGCCAGCAGTTACCTGGGGGGGCCGAACTATGGCTACACCTTC.

This chain joins TRBV30 and TRBJ1-2; D ambiguous. The CDR3 runs to 19 residues. Germline assignment: CDR1 GTSNPN and CDR2 SVGIG (reference sequence). Trimming left V 2 bases short and J 0 bases short, with 25 bases between. CDR3 sequence: CAWSPQLGRSVPANYGYTF. CDR3 nucleotides: TGTGCCTGGAGTCCTCAGTTAGGCCGGAGCGTACCAGCTAACTATGGCTACACCTTC.

CDR3 nucleotide sequence: TGTGCCATCAGTGAAGAACTAGCGGGCACAGATACGCAGTATTTT. Its protein product is CAISEELAGTDTQYF. This chain joins TRBV10-3 and TRBJ2-3, with 8 bases identical to TRBD2. This CDR3 region has 15 residues. The germline gives CDR1 ENHRY, CDR2 SYGVKD. With 3 bases clipped from V and 1 base from J, the junction kept 3 bases outside the gene matches.

V is TRBV3-1 (or the pseudogene TRBV3-2) and J is TRBJ2-3, with a possible D match to TRBD2 (5 bases). Trimming left V 0 bases short and J 0 bases short, with 13 bases between. CDR3 size: 17 residues. From germline, CDR1 is LGHDT and CDR2 YNNKEL (reference sequence). CDR3 nucleotides: TGTGCCAGCAGCCAAGAGGGTCGACTACCAAGCACAGATACGCAGTATTTT. Protein product: CASSQEGRLPSTDTQYF.

This clone was seen more than once but under ten times. The chain is built from TRBV2 and TRBJ1-4, with 7 bases matching TRBD1. Per the germline V gene, CDR1 is SNHLY and CDR2 is FYNNEI. Germline trimming cut 6 bases from V and 0 bases from J; bases unmatched to any gene: 7. CDR3 size: 16 residues. The CDR3 region has the DNA TGTGCCAGCAGAAGACAGGGAGGAGCAACTAATGAAAAACTGTTTTTT. It is translated as CASRRQGGATNEKLFF.

J is TRBJ2-7 and V is TRBV2; a possible D gene is TRBD2 (6 bases). The CDR3 consists of 15 residues. Germline V gene lookup returns CDR1 SNHLY and CDR2 FYNNEI. The V gene lost 2 bases and the J gene lost 3 bases, with 14 bases spanning the gap. The CDR3 is CASSERLLRDYEQYF. The CDR3 DNA is TGTGCCAGCAGTGAAAGGCTTCTGCGGGACTACGAGCAGTACTTC.

The chain links TRBV7-8 to TRBJ1-2, with D possibly matching TRBD1 (6 bases). The V end lost 5 bases, the J end lost 1 base, and 20 bases lay between the germline ends. The V gene's germline CDR1 is SGHVS and CDR2 FQNEAQ. CDR3 length: 17 residues. The DNA for the CDR3 is TGTGCCAGCAGCCTCCGGGACACGTTTCGCATTAACTATGGCTACACCTTC. As protein: CASSLRDTFRINYGYTF.

The CDR3 sequence: CASSLGVGGAPETQYF. CDR3 nucleotides: TGTGCCAGCAGCTTAGGCGTGGGGGGGGCCCCAGAGACCCAGTACTTC. J is TRBJ2-5 and V is TRBV7-8, with a weak D call TRBD2 (7 bases). V was pared by 1 base and J by 4 bases, with 16 bases between. Germline values: CDR1 SGHVS, CDR2 FQNEAQ. This CDR3 contains 16 residues.

The chain joins TRBV27 to TRBJ1-2; TRBD1 aligns across 7 bases. Germline V CDR1 and CDR2: MNHEY, SMNVEV (reference sequence). V was clipped by 6 bases and J by 8 bases; unmatched bases: 9. CDR3 length: 13 residues. The DNA for the CDR3 is TGTGCCAGCAGCCCGACAGGGCTTGAGGGCTACACCTTC. Protein product: CASSPTGLEGYTF.

The genes are TRBV28 and TRBJ1-4; the D gene is possibly TRBD1 (6 bases). The CDR3 runs to 15 residues. The germline CDR1 and CDR2 sequences are MDHEN and SYDVKM. V shed 11 bases and J shed 4 bases, with 20 bases lying between them. DNA of the CDR3: TGTGCCTGTAATAGGCAGGGGACGGGTAATGAAAAACTGTTTTTT. As protein: CACNRQGTGNEKLFF.

This clone appeared a few times. The rearrangement links TRBV23-1 to TRBJ2-2; 7 bases match TRBD1. TRBV23-1 counts as an open reading frame of uncertain function. V shed 2 bases and J 5 bases; nucleotides not matched to a gene: 8. This CDR3 region has 16 residues. In DNA, the CDR3 is TGCGCCAGCAGTCAAGCCGACAGGGAGAGAACCGGGGAGCTGTTTTTT. Its protein is CASSQADRERTGELFF.

The chain has TRBV7-2 and TRBJ1-5, with a tentative D call TRBD1 (5 bases). Germline CDR1 is SGHTA and CDR2 is FQGNSA. V was trimmed by 1 base and J by 0 bases, leaving 10 bases between them. CDR3 size: 16 residues. The CDR3 reads CASSLVIGVSNQPQHF. The CDR3 DNA reads TGTGCCAGCAGCTTAGTAATAGGGGTTAGCAATCAGCCCCAGCATTTT.

The rearrangement uses TRBV5-5 and TRBJ1-4; maybe TRBD1 (6 bases). The CDR3 loop spans 13 amino acids. Between the trimmed V and J ends, which lost 4 bases and 4 bases, there was a span of 8 bases. CDR1 and CDR2 (germline): SGHKS, YYEKEE (reference sequence). CDR3 bases: TGTGCCAGCAGCGTACAGGGTAATGAAAAACTGTTTTTT. This encodes CASSVQGNEKLFF.

The chain has TRBV6-5 and TRBJ2-7; D gene ambiguous. Trimming took off 7 bases at V and 2 bases at J, with 12 bases between the two ends. The CDR3 sequence is 13 residues long. Germline-derived CDR1 and CDR2 are MNHEY and SVGAGI. The CDR3 DNA reads as TGTGCCAGCACCGACCTGGGCCCCTACGAGCAGTACTTC. Protein sequence: CASTDLGPYEQYF.

This chain uses TRBV6-6 with TRBJ2-1; TRBD1 is a possible D gene (6 bases). Between the trimmed V and J ends, which lost 0 bases and 7 bases, there was a span of 10 bases. The CDR3 extends over 14 amino acids. The V gene's germline CDR1 is MNHNY and CDR2 SVGAGI (reference sequence). The CDR3 is CASSYSAGENEQFF. In DNA, the CDR3 is TGTGCCAGCAGTTACTCTGCAGGGGAAAATGAGCAGTTCTTC.

The chain employs TRBV10-1 and TRBJ2-1, with TRBD2 identical over 10 bases. This CDR3 comprises 15 residues. The germline V gene encodes CDR1 WNHNN and CDR2 SYGVQD (reference sequence). Trimming cost V 3 bases and J 7 bases; bases outside gene matches: 6. CDR3 DNA sequence: TGCGCCAGCAGTGACAGTAGCGGGGGGATTAATGAGCAGTTCTTC. Protein product: CASSDSSGGINEQFF.

This rearrangement joins TRBV19 to TRBJ2-2; TRBD1 might be the D (6 bases). Trimming removed 4 bases from V and 4 bases from J, with 16 bases in between. The CDR3 sequence is 16 residues long. Germline V gene data show CDR1 as LNHDA and CDR2 as SQIVND (reference sequence). CDR3 region: CASSNVGATGTGELFF. The CDR3 nucleotides read TGTGCCAGTAGTAACGTGGGGGCTACCGGCACCGGGGAGCTGTTTTTT.

The chain combines TRBV13 with TRBJ2-1; 11 nucleotides match TRBD2. The CDR3 runs to 17 residues. Trimming took 2 bases from V and 5 from J; bases not matched to a gene: 8. Looked up from germline, CDR1 is PRHDT and CDR2 is FYEKMQ (reference sequence). This chain's CDR3 is CASSLSTSGGLNNEQFF. CDR3 DNA sequence: TGTGCCAGCAGCTTAAGCACTAGCGGGGGCCTAAACAATGAGCAGTTCTTC.

The V call is TRBV27, the J call TRBJ1-5; D remains unclear. The CDR3 loop spans 15 amino acids. Germline V lookup: CDR1 MNHEY, CDR2 SMNVEV (reference sequence). Trimming took 6 bases from V and 6 from J, leaving 18 bases between them. The CDR3 sequence is CASSEGPYVGQPQHF. The CDR3 DNA reads TGTGCCAGCAGCGAGGGCCCCTATGTAGGTCAGCCCCAGCATTTT.

The chain uses TRBV28 and TRBJ2-7, with TRBD1 matching 7 bases. The CDR3 totals 14 residues. The germline CDR1 and CDR2 sequences are MDHEN and SYDVKM. Unmatched junction bases numbered 7, after V lost 8 bases and J lost 0 bases. The CDR3: CASVGTASSYEQYV. The CDR3 DNA reads TGTGCCAGCGTCGGGACAGCAAGCTCCTACGAGCAGTACGTC.